This is a list of T cell receptor beta chains from one sample in a study of cytomegalovirus exposure and HLA in healthy donors. The protocol was immunoSEQ multiplex PCR, while the TCRdb copy is restricted to in-frame clones and leaves out a portion. The sample lists under 200,000 clones; roughly 80% were seen once. The source material was PBMCs. The origin of the receptors is a man aged 35-49 years in good health and CMV-seronegative. Each CDR3 is given with its conserved first and last residue. D genes are given only for firm matches. Rows may omit the clone size; those that give it use once, few, many or a size class.

>-|-|TRBJ1-5|TRBV7-8
CASTERWGDGNQPQHF
TGTGCCAGCACGGAACGGTGGGGGGACGGCAATCAGCCCCAGCATTTT
>-|-|TRBJ2-3|TRBV5-4
CASSSSERQHTDTQYF
TGTGCCAGCAGTTCCTCCGAGAGACAGCACACAGATACGCAGTATTTT
>-|-|TRBJ2-5|TRBV14
CASSHRQIQETQYF
TGTGCCAGCAGCCATAGACAGATACAAGAGACCCAGTACTTC
>-|TRBD1|TRBJ1-1|TRBV29-1
CSARDRSNTEAFF
TGCAGCGCCAGGGACAGATCGAACACTGAAGCTTTCTTT
>-|TRBD2|TRBJ2-5|TRBV9
CASSVEVGLAGETQYF
TGTGCCAGCAGCGTAGAGGTAGGACTAGCTGGAGAGACCCAGTACTTC
>-|TRBD1|TRBJ2-2|TRBV9
CASSPWTGKNTGELFF
TGTGCCAGCAGCCCCTGGACAGGGAAGAACACCGGGGAGCTGTTTTTT
>-|-|TRBJ1-2|TRBV11-2
CASSLGPPGYGYTF
TGTGCCAGCAGCTTAGGTCCCCCAGGGTATGGCTACACCTTC
>-|TRBD1|TRBJ1-5|TRBV19
CASSRQGMVDQPQHF
TGTGCCAGTAGTCGACAGGGAATGGTGGATCAGCCCCAGCATTTT
>-|TRBD1|TRBJ1-1|TRBV27
CASRQGGNTEAFF
TGTGCCAGCAGGCAGGGGGGGAACACTGAAGCTTTCTTT
>few|-|TRBJ2-1|TRBV5-4
CAIDLGYNEQFF
TGTGCCATCGACTTGGGTTACAATGAGCAGTTCTTC
>-|-|TRBJ2-5|TRBV9
CASSVGKGLETQYF
TGTGCCAGCAGCGTAGGGAAGGGGCTGGAGACCCAGTACTTC
>-|-|TRBJ1-3|TRBV9
CASSVGSSGNTIYF
TGTGCCAGCAGCGTAGGCAGCTCTGGAAACACCATATATTTT
>once|-|TRBJ2-3|TRBV14
CASSQVYRQPDTQYF
TGTGCCAGCAGCCAAGTATATCGACAGCCAGATACGCAGTATTTT
>few|-|TRBJ1-2|TRBV5-1
CASSLGPQQGVDGYTF
TGCGCCAGCAGCTTGGGCCCTCAACAGGGAGTGGACGGCTACACCTTC
>-|-|TRBJ1-2|TRBV5-5
CASSLDTGTGYTF
TGTGCCAGCAGCTTGGATACGGGTACGGGCTACACCTTC
>once|-|TRBJ2-7|TRBV5-1
CASSFGSSYEQYF
TGCGCCAGCAGCTTCGGGTCGTCCTACGAGCAGTACTTC
>-|-|TRBJ2-7|TRBV6-5
CASSWGRGYEQYF
TGTGCCAGCAGTTGGGGCAGGGGTTACGAGCAGTACTTC
>-|-|TRBJ2-5|TRBV4-2
CASSLRRGETQYF
TGTGCCAGCAGCCTCCGTCGCGGGGAGACCCAGTACTTC
>-|TRBD1|TRBJ1-2|TRBV6-5
CASRRQGANGYTF
TGTGCCAGCAGAAGACAGGGGGCAAATGGCTACACCTTC
>-|-|TRBJ2-1|TRBV27
CASSLRGRGRYNEQFF
TGTGCCAGCAGTTTGAGGGGGCGGGGAAGGTACAATGAGCAGTTCTTC
>-|-|TRBJ1-1|TRBV19
CASTPQAWYTEAFF
TGTGCCAGTACCCCACAGGCTTGGTACACTGAAGCTTTCTTT
>-|-|TRBJ2-2|TRBV30
CAWSRTGELFF
TGTGCCTGGTCGAGAACCGGGGAGCTGTTTTTT
>few|TRBD1|TRBJ2-7|TRBV15
CATSRGQGNPVGEQYF
TGTGCCACCAGCAGAGGACAGGGTAATCCGGTGGGCGAGCAGTACTTC
>-|-|TRBJ2-7|TRBV5-4
CASSLAGEPLDEQYF
TGTGCCAGCAGCTTGGCCGGGGAACCCTTAGACGAGCAGTACTTC
>few|TRBD1|TRBJ1-1|TRBV4-1
CASSPGQGARTEAFF
TGCGCCAGCAGCCCCGGACAGGGGGCGCGCACTGAAGCTTTCTTT
>once|-|TRBJ1-1|TRBV5-1
CASSFGQGNTEAFF
TGCGCCAGCAGCTTTGGGCAGGGGAACACTGAAGCTTTCTTT
>-|-|TRBJ2-7|TRBV4-1
CASSLQAGTNPYEQYF
TGCGCCAGCAGCCTACAAGCCGGGACAAATCCCTACGAGCAGTACTTC
>few|-|TRBJ1-6|TRBV4-3
CASSQDPNSRDSPLHF
TGCGCCAGCAGCCAAGATCCGAACAGCCGAGATTCACCCCTCCACTTT
>-|TRBD1|TRBJ2-4|TRBV30
CAWSVPYRDRALNIQYF
TGTGCCTGGAGTGTACCCTACCGAGACAGGGCTCTAAACATTCAGTACTTC
>-|-|TRBJ2-5|TRBV9
CASSSSSVETQYF
TGTGCCAGCAGCTCTAGCAGTGTTGAGACCCAGTACTTC
>-|TRBD2|TRBJ2-7|TRBV4-1
CASSQEKRGGIYEQYF
TGCGCCAGCAGCCAAGAAAAGCGGGGGGGAATCTACGAGCAGTACTTC
>-|TRBD2|TRBJ2-1|TRBV7-2
CASSLPGLAEVGQFF
TGTGCCAGCAGCTTACCGGGACTAGCGGAGGTTGGGCAGTTCTTC
>-|-|TRBJ1-1|TRBV30
CAWSVLKGCEAFF
TGTGCCTGGAGTGTCTTGAAGGGGTGTGAAGCTTTCTTT
>-|-|TRBJ1-3|TRBV30
CAWSLQAGGNAIYF
TGTGCCTGGAGCCTCCAGGCGGGAGGAAACGCCATATATTTT
>once|TRBD2|TRBJ2-7|TRBV10-3
CAISSGTRSYEQYF
TGTGCCATCAGCAGCGGGACTAGGTCCTACGAGCAGTACTTC
>-|TRBD1|TRBJ1-1|TRBV6-6
CASSPRQGTEAFF
TGTGCCAGCAGCCCGAGACAGGGAACTGAAGCTTTCTTT
>-|-|TRBJ2-7|TRBV5-6
CASSLFQAGRRHEQYF
TGTGCCAGCAGCTTGTTTCAGGCAGGGCGAAGGCACGAGCAGTACTTC
>-|-|TRBJ1-1|TRBV6-5
CASSYRGGDTEAFF
TGTGCCAGCAGTTACCGCGGGGGGGACACTGAAGCTTTCTTT
>-|TRBD2|TRBJ2-1|TRBV10-3
CAISGTSGRNEQFF
TGTGCCATCAGTGGGACTAGCGGCAGGAATGAGCAGTTCTTC
>-|-|TRBJ2-5|TRBV5-1
CASSLQGSQETQYF
TGCGCCAGCAGCTTACAGGGTTCACAAGAGACCCAGTACTTC
>-|-|TRBJ2-3|TRBV19
CASSIDSAAGMTSTDTQYF
TGTGCCAGTAGTATAGACTCCGCGGCGGGTATGACTAGCACAGATACGCAGTATTTT
>few|-|TRBJ2-2|TRBV5-4
CASSLAPGANTGELFF
TGTGCCAGCAGCTTGGCTCCGGGGGCGAACACCGGGGAGCTGTTTTTT
>-|TRBD1|TRBJ1-3|TRBV5-6
CASSLQGDPGNTIYF
TGTGCCAGCAGCTTGCAGGGGGATCCTGGAAACACCATATATTTT
>-|TRBD1|TRBJ2-7|TRBV10-3
CAISDSGTGKDEQYF
TGTGCCATCAGTGATTCGGGGACAGGGAAAGACGAGCAGTACTTC
>-|-|TRBJ1-1|TRBV5-4
CASNSPPGHPPEAFF
TGTGCCAGCAATTCTCCGCCAGGGCACCCTCCTGAAGCTTTCTTT
>-|TRBD2|TRBJ2-5|TRBV9
CASSVAGGLQETQYF
TGTGCCAGCAGCGTAGCGGGGGGGCTTCAAGAGACCCAGTACTTC
>-|TRBD2|TRBJ2-1|TRBV5-1
CASSLSSGGALEQFF
TGCGCCAGCAGCTTGTCTAGCGGGGGGGCGCTTGAGCAGTTCTTC
>-|TRBD1|TRBJ1-1|TRBV5-6
CASSFGTGRYTEAFF
TGTGCCAGCAGCTTTGGGACAGGTCGGTACACTGAAGCTTTCTTT
>once|-|TRBJ2-2|TRBV11-2
CASSPPHGGGPTGELFF
TGTGCCAGCAGCCCCCCCCATGGGGGGGGGCCAACCGGGGAGCTGTTTTTT
>-|TRBD1|TRBJ2-4|TRBV5-1
CASSPGQGNIQYF
TGCGCCAGCAGCCCGGGACAGGGAAACATTCAGTACTTC
>few|TRBD2|TRBJ2-3|TRBV9
CASSVAAGGLGADTQYF
TGTGCCAGCAGCGTAGCGGCGGGGGGGCTGGGCGCAGATACGCAGTATTTT
>-|-|TRBJ2-5|TRBV6-6
CASSYGGGETQYF
TGTGCCAGCAGTTACGGAGGCGGAGAGACCCAGTACTTC
>-|TRBD1|TRBJ1-1|TRBV11-3
CASSPPGQGATEAFF
TGTGCCAGCAGCCCTCCGGGACAGGGGGCAACTGAAGCTTTCTTT
>-|-|TRBJ2-5|TRBV30
CAWSAGVGGIQETQYF
TGTGCCTGGAGCGCCGGGGTAGGGGGAATCCAAGAGACCCAGTACTTC
>-|TRBD1|TRBJ1-5|TRBV9
CASSDGDRLPQHF
TGTGCCAGCAGCGACGGGGACAGGTTGCCCCAGCATTTT
>once|TRBD2|TRBJ2-7|TRBV6-5
CASSGTSGDEQYF
TGTGCCAGCAGCGGGACTAGCGGCGACGAGCAGTACTTC
>-|TRBD1|TRBJ1-1|TRBV7-9
CASSQQGAAEAFF
TGTGCCAGCAGCCAACAGGGGGCGGCTGAAGCTTTCTTT
>few|TRBD1|TRBJ2-7|TRBV9
CASSVGQGPYEQYF
TGTGCCAGCAGCGTGGGACAGGGCCCCTACGAGCAGTACTTC
>-|-|TRBJ2-7|TRBV4-3
CASSQEAAHEQYF
TGCGCCAGCAGCCAAGAGGCGGCCCACGAGCAGTACTTC